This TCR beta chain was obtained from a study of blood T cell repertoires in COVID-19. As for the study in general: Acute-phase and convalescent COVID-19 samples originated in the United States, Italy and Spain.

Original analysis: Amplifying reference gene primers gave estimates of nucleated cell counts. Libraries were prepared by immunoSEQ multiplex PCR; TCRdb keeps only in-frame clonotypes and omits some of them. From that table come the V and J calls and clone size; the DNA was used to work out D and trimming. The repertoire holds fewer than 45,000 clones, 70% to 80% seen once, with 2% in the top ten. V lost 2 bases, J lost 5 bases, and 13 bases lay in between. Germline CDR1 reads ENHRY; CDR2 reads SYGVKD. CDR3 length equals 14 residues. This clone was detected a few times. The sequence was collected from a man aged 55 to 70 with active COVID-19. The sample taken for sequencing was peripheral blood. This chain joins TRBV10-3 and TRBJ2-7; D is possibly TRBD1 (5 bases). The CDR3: CAISEGQGINEQYF. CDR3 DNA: TGTGCCATCAGTGAGGGGCAGGGTATAAACGAGCAGTACTTC.